This T cell receptor beta chain stems from a study of cytomegalovirus exposure and HLA in healthy donors. Notes on the study in general: The CMV antigen specificity of a few CMV-associated chains was confirmed through in vitro analysis.

Donors had nominal health at sampling but likely had unrecorded immune exposures. A word on this clone: Its antigen is not identified.

The PCR made use of 60 Vbeta and 13 Jbeta primers. Original handling: Around 9.9 million shared chains were among the roughly 80 million unique TCR beta chains that a later analysis counted. Sequenced by immunoSEQ multiplex PCR; TCRdb stores in-frame clones only, minus some. D and trimming were read from the DNA, whereas the V and J calls and clone size are those reported in that table. The table shows around 150,000 clones, with roughly 88% occurring only once. This TCR derives from a man in his forties or fifties in good health and CMV-seropositive. Specimen: PBMCs.

CDR3 bases: TGTGCCAGCAGCTCGACAGCTTTGAACACTGAAGCTTTCTTT. It is translated as CASSSTALNTEAFF. V gene TRBV7-3 combines with J gene TRBJ1-1, with a possible D match to TRBD1 (5 bases). This CDR3 has 14 residues. Germline-derived CDR1 and CDR2 are SGHTA and FQGTGA. Trimming left V 4 bases short and J 0 bases short, with 9 bases between.